This T cell receptor beta chain was sequenced in a study of PD-1 blockade in classical Hodgkin lymphoma (dated by TCRdb to the early 2020s). Background on the whole study: Nivolumab dosing was 3 mg/kg intravenously every 2 weeks, continuing until either disease progression or unacceptable toxicity. To define a peripheral blood immune signature of response to PD-1 blockade in classical Hodgkin lymphoma, the study combined TCR beta sequencing with CyTOF. Overall study outcomes, separate from this receptor: Diversity was lower in patients who began nivolumab less than 1 year after ASCT, so these patients were left out of later analyses to avoid confounding by immune reconstitution. Baseline TCR diversity was reported to be lower in newly diagnosed patients than in healthy donors, and even lower in relapsed/refractory patients. Trial patients with a complete response had baseline diversity similar to that of newly diagnosed patients, while partial responders and progressors had significantly lower diversity. A significant rise by C4D1 was seen in CD4+ but not CD8+ TCR diversity (p=0.0027 vs p=0.16), with the rise being most apparent in complete responders (p=0.02). Only a single clinical trial cohort was studied, and what caused the repertoire differences, possibly disease activity or prior therapy, remained undefined.

The Qiagen DNeasy kit was used to extract genomic DNA both from unsorted PBMCs and from the negatively selected CD4+ and CD8+ fractions. Amplification of TCR beta CDR3 regions was done by immunoSEQ multiplex PCR with primers that anneal to V and J segments. A synthetic immune receptor repertoire was used to minimize amplification bias, and remaining bias was computationally removed after sequencing. The authors processed their data as follows. Custom Python scripts were used to quantify repertoire diversity as the Shannon entropy index. Unsorted, CD4+ and CD8+ repertoires were analyzed separately, except in combined analyses where CD4+ and CD8+ sequences were merged in silico. Clonal expansion was defined as a frequency increase of at least 2-fold after treatment compared with C1D1, and clones undetected at baseline were assigned a pseudocount of 0.5. Singleton clones were defined as clones with 0 or 1 copy at C1D1, and non-singleton clones were defined as clones with 2 or more copies. Clones expanded in unsorted samples were annotated as CD4+, CD8+ or unknown by matching protein sequences in sorted samples from the same patient. Wilcoxon tests on paired samples were used to test diversity changes from C1D1 to C4D1. TCRdb's version of the immuneACCESS table is confined to in-frame rearrangements and falls short of the full clone set. An unresolved V gene accounts for under half of the shortfall where checked; the remainder is of unknown origin. That table is the source of V, J and clone size, and D and trimming were worked out from the DNA. The sample records more than 85,000 clones, 80% to 95% of which are singletons. The ten most abundant clones make up about 2.7% of the sample.

Looking up the germline V gene yields CDR1 SGHRS and CDR2 YFSETQ. The CDR3, cysteine through phenylalanine, is 14 amino acids long. Only CDR3 DNA remains: 42 bases, in frame from the first base. Trimming removed 0 bases from V and 3 bases from J, leaving 7 bases between the germline ends. According to the study, the label for this sample's time point signals: cycle 2 day 1 (C2D1) of nivolumab. Relapse after autologous stem cell transplantation had occurred in all trial patients, and cohorts A, B and C were distinguished by prior brentuximab vedotin exposure. The trial cohort comprised some 60 patients with relapsed/refractory classical Hodgkin lymphoma whose best overall responses were complete response, partial response or progressive disease. Trial patients were treated with single-agent nivolumab in the multi-cohort phase II CheckMate 205 trial. Best overall response was determined by an independent review committee according to the 2007 International Working Group response criteria. Trial PBMCs were collected just before the start of nivolumab (C1D1) and during therapy at cycle 2 day 1 and cycle 4 day 1. Peripheral blood was collected in 8 mL Vacutainer Cell Preparation Tubes, from which PBMCs were isolated by centrifugation and then cryopreserved.

Worth noting for this clone: This clone's antigen is unknown. No base quality information exists; no much larger clone differs at one position.

The clonotype was recovered from a human donor with classical Hodgkin lymphoma. The chain uses TRBV5-1 and TRBJ1-3; the D gene is unclear. The sample was peripheral blood mononuclear cells (PBMCs), taken before the second cycle of nivolumab. The CDR3 is CASSLGGYGNTIYF. Read as DNA, the sequence is TGCGCCAGCAGCTTGGGAGGGTATGGAAACACCATATATTTT.